The source of this T cell receptor (beta chain) is a study of T cells in Graves' hyperthyroidism and ophthalmopathy (dated by TCRdb to about 2019). About the study as a whole: Peripheral blood samples were taken at the time of initial diagnosis, prior to any treatment. A discovery cohort of about a hundred patients, 43 with Graves' ophthalmopathy and about 60 with stable Graves' hyperthyroidism, was used to find distinguishing TCR V-J signatures. An independent validation cohort of about 19 hyperthyroidism patients and about 16 patients who later progressed to ophthalmopathy tested prospective prediction of ophthalmopathy. The roughly 100 discovery patients were randomly split 7:3 into training and test sets. In about 6 Graves' hyperthyroidism patients, the study also compared T-cell repertoires from thyroid tissue with T-cell repertoires from blood. After blood sampling, hyperthyroidism patients were treated with methimazole at a starting dose of 30 mg daily, and ophthalmopathy patients were treated with high-dose intravenous methylprednisolone. TCR Vbeta CDR3 sequencing of around 130 peripheral blood samples (more than 40 ophthalmopathy, 75 hyperthyroidism and roughly 17 progressor patients) is reported in the paper. Broad study findings and their caveats: Ophthalmopathy was separated from stable hyperthyroidism by a 13 V-J signature model, with about 88% sensitivity and about 84% specificity obtained in cross-validation and 80%/75% obtained in testing. In validation, the model predicted progression to ophthalmopathy with around 71% sensitivity and approximately 74% specificity, a median of approximately 6.7 months before onset. Most expanded thyroid clonotypes (frequency above 0.001) were also detected in blood, suggesting blood repertoires may reflect thyroid immune responses. Sample size was not statistically predetermined, and investigators were not blinded to group allocation.

Stable Graves' hyperthyroidism was defined as the absence of progression to ophthalmopathy over 18 months of follow-up. Hyperthyroidism patients were aged 18 to 65 years and newly diagnosed, with disease duration of less than 2 months. Any patient with an uncontrolled infection, another autoimmune disease, pregnancy or lactation was excluded. Diagnoses relied on clinical symptoms, serum thyroxine and TRAb, thyroid ultrasound and orbital computed tomography. PBMCs were separated from approximately 10 ml of fresh peripheral blood using Ficoll-Paque density gradient centrifugation. Total RNA was extracted with Trizol reagent, and quality was checked on an Agilent 2100 Bioanalyzer. With regard to this clonotype: Its antigen has not been determined. Base qualities were left out, and no much larger clone turns up one base away.

The TCR beta CDR3 regions were amplified from the RNA transcripts. The first round of RT-PCR for the TCR CDR3 was performed with the HTBI primer set and the Qiagen OneStep RT-PCR kit. A second multiplex PCR round built the libraries, followed by size selection and purification. Paired-end sequencing of the libraries was performed with 100 bp reads on an Illumina HiSeq2000. Concerning the study's data processing: Raw data were processed with SOAPnuke, discarding reads with adapters, uncalled bases, mean Phred below 15, or no exact constant-primer or identifier match. COPE v1.2.5 was used to merge the high-quality paired reads, and each unique nucleotide sequence was defined as a clonotype. Clonotypes were aligned to IMGT TRBV, TRBD and TRBJ reference segments using MiTCR v1.1. The analysis was restricted to V-J combinations with a frequency above 0.0001, which together covered approximately 99% of the repertoires. A TCS score was defined as the ratio between F50 (clonal expansion) and ExV (chaos), using BLOSUM62-based TCRdist between CDR3 peptides within each V-J. Welch's t-statistics and random forest reduced 514 V-J features to 13, which were used in a naive Bayes classifier (R e1071). TCRdb trimmed the raw reads at Q25, called clones with MiXCR and kept productive beta chains. CDR3 protein sequences are deduplicated, and each keeps its most common genes and DNA. What appears here as the V and J calls and clone size reflects TCRdb's work, not the paper's. A total of 500,000 to 750,000 distinct CDR3 sequences appear in this sample, around a sixth of them only once. The top ten constitute about 7% of the sample.

The germline V gene (reference sequence) yields MNHEY for CDR1 and SMNVEV for CDR2. Cut back by 5 bases and 3 bases, the V and J ends lie 13 bases apart. Counted from cysteine to phenylalanine, this CDR3 has 14 amino acids. Of the read, only the CDR3 DNA is kept; its 42 bases are in frame from base 1. The rearranged segments are TRBV27 and TRBJ1-2; no D gene can be assigned with confidence. Material for sequencing was blood. This receptor was identified in a woman aged 25 to 39 with Graves' hyperthyroidism. The CDR3: CASSPWVGYYGYTF. The DNA is TGTGCCAGCAGTCCCTGGGTGGGGTACTATGGCTACACCTTC.